The rows below give T cell receptor beta chains drawn from one sample of a study of T cell changes during pregnancy in multiple sclerosis. Data came from immunoSEQ multiplex PCR; TCRdb stores just in-frame clones and leaves some out. The sample gives 55,000 to 75,000 clones, 91% of which show up once; about 2.2% is in the top ten. Here the sequenced sample was peripheral blood, taken in the third trimester of pregnancy. These receptors originate from a female donor in good health, enrolled as a control in a pregnancy study. Both conserved end residues are part of each CDR3. The D gene is left open where the match is weak. Some rows have no size entry. The others give once, few or many, or a class for an expanded clone.

TRBV6-1,14,TRBJ2-7,.,.,CASSEWQGTYEQYF,TGTGCCAGCAGTGAATGGCAGGGCACCTACGAGCAGTACTTC
TRBV4-2,13,TRBJ2-2,.,.,CASSQDLLGELFF,TGTGCCAGCAGCCAAGATTTATTAGGGGAGCTGTTTTTT
TRBV6-1,14,TRBJ2-4,.,TRBD1,CASSGVDRDLLQYF,TGTGCCAGCAGTGGCGTAGACAGGGACCTACTCCAGTACTTC
TRBV29-1,12,TRBJ2-7,.,.,CSVGMGGHEQYF,TGCAGCGTTGGAATGGGGGGTCACGAGCAGTACTTC
TRBV11-1,17,TRBJ1-4,.,TRBD1,CASSSTGGVVSDEKLFF,TGTGCCAGCAGCTCAACAGGGGGAGTTGTTTCGGATGAAAAACTGTTTTTT
TRBV19,13,TRBJ1-4,.,.,CASSKGSGEKLFF,TGTGCCAGTAGTAAAGGCAGCGGGGAAAAACTGTTTTTT
TRBV5-1,13,TRBJ2-1,.,.,CASSLGSYNEQFF,TGCGCCAGCAGCTTGGGTAGTTACAATGAGCAGTTCTTC
TRBV20-1,11,TRBJ1-1,.,TRBD1,CSAYRGAEAFF,TGCAGCGCGTACAGGGGAGCTGAAGCTTTCTTT
TRBV9,16,TRBJ2-3,.,.,CASRDLQGSSTDTQYF,TGTGCCAGCAGGGACCTGCAGGGGTCTAGCACAGATACGCAGTATTTT
TRBV6-4,18,TRBJ2-6,once,TRBD1,CASSGGQGELSGANVLTF,TGTGCCAGCAGTGGGGGACAGGGGGAACTCTCCGGGGCCAACGTCCTGACTTTC
TRBV27,16,TRBJ2-7,.,.,CASSLSAGTLSYEQYF,TGTGCCAGCAGTTTATCGGCGGGAACACTCTCCTACGAGCAGTACTTC
TRBV19,13,TRBJ1-1,.,.,CASTIQRNTEAFF,TGTGCCAGTACCATACAGAGGAACACTGAAGCTTTCTTT
TRBV4-2,14,TRBJ2-7,.,TRBD2,CASSQSSGTYEQYF,TGTGCCAGCAGCCAATCTAGCGGGACCTACGAGCAGTACTTC
TRBV27,14,TRBJ2-7,.,.,CASSLIGQAYEQYF,TGTGCCAGCAGTTTAATCGGCCAGGCCTACGAGCAGTACTTC
TRBV2,14,TRBJ1-1,.,TRBD1,CASTQDRLNTEAFF,TGTGCCAGCACCCAGGACAGGTTGAACACTGAAGCTTTCTTT
TRBV7-3,15,TRBJ2-3,.,.,CASSFTGGDSDTQYF,TGTGCCAGCAGCTTCACCGGAGGAGATTCAGATACGCAGTATTTT
TRBV5-8,12,TRBJ1-6,.,.,CASSRQDSPLHF,TGTGCCAGCAGCAGACAGGATTCACCCCTCCACTTT
TRBV30,17,TRBJ1-6,.,.,CAWNLGRGRMGASPLHF,TGTGCCTGGAATTTAGGAAGGGGCCGCATGGGGGCTTCACCCCTCCACTTT
TRBV30,16,TRBJ1-1,.,TRBD1,CAWSVLWPRQGSEAFF,TGTGCCTGGAGTGTACTTTGGCCGAGACAGGGGTCTGAAGCTTTCTTT